This TCR beta chain was sequenced for a study of blood T cell repertoires in COVID-19. The repertoire was sequenced with immunoSEQ multiplex PCR; TCRdb's copy has only in-frame clones and lacks some. The data contain over 200,000 clones, more than 70% of them singletons. This CDR3 has 16 residues. Germline CDR1 reads SGHRS; CDR2 reads YFSETQ. The V gene lost 1 base and the J gene lost 1 base, with 14 bases spanning the gap. This clone was observed once. The sequencing sample was made of peripheral blood. The chain couples TRBV5-1 to TRBJ1-1; possibly TRBD1 for D (5 bases). This TCR came from a woman in her 50s with acute or convalescent COVID-19. CDR3 in DNA: TGCGCCAGCAGCTTGAACAGCGGGACCGGGAACACTGAAGCTTTCTTT. It is translated as CASSLNSGTGNTEAFF.